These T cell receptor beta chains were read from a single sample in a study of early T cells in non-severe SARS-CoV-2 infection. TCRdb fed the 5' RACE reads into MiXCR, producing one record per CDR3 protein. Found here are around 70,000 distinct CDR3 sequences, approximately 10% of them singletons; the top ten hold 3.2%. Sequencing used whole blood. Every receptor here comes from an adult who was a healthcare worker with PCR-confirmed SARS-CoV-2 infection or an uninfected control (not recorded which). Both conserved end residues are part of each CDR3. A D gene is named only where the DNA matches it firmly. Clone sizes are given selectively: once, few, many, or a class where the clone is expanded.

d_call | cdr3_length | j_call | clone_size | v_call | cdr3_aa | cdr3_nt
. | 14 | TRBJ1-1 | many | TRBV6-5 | CASSALGSYTEAFF | TGTGCCAGCAGCGCGTTAGGTTCTTACACTGAAGCTTTCTTT
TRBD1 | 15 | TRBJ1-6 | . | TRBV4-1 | CASSQSPDRVSPLHF | TGCGCCAGCAGCCAATCCCCTGACAGGGTCTCACCCCTCCACTTT
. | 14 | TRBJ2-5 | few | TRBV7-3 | CASSRQGAGETQYF | TGTGCCAGCAGTCGACAGGGCGCGGGGGAGACCCAGTACTTC
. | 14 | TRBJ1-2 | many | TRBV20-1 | CSARRTGRNYGYTF | TGCAGTGCTAGACGCACAGGACGAAACTATGGCTACACCTTC
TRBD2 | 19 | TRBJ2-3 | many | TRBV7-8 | CASSHRGGTSGSIPDTQYF | TGTGCCAGCAGCCACCGTGGAGGGACTAGCGGGAGTATCCCAGATACGCAGTATTTT
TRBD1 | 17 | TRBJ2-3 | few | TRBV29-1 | CSVDGVGQGTSTDTQYF | TGCAGCGTTGATGGGGTCGGACAGGGGACTAGCACAGATACGCAGTATTTT
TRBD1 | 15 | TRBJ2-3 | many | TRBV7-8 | CASSSDRGGTDTQYF | TGTGCCAGCAGCTCCGACAGGGGCGGCACAGATACGCAGTATTTT
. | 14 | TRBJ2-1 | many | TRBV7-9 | CASSPGTSYNEQFF | TGTGCCAGCAGCCCTGGGACATCCTACAATGAGCAGTTCTTC
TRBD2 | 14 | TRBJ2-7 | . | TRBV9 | CASSPRLAGDEQYF | TGTGCCAGCAGCCCGAGACTAGCGGGAGACGAGCAGTACTTC
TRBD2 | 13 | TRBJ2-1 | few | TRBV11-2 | CASRREGRNEQFF | TGTGCCAGCCGGCGGGAGGGCCGGAATGAGCAGTTCTTC
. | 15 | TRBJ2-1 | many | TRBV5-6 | CASSSALSSYNEQFF | TGTGCCAGCAGCTCCGCCCTAAGCTCCTACAATGAGCAGTTCTTC
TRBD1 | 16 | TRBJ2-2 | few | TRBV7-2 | CASSLGQPVNTGELFF | TGTGCCAGCAGCTTGGGACAGCCCGTGAACACCGGGGAGCTGTTTTTT
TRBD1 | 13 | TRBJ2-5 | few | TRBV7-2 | CASSSPDRDREYF | TGTGCCAGCAGCTCCCCGGACAGGGACAGGGAGTACTTC
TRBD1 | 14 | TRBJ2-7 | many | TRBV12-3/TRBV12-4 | CASSLVQGALEQYF | TGTGCCAGCAGTTTAGTACAGGGGGCTCTTGAGCAGTACTTC
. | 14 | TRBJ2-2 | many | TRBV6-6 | CASSYSLVAGELFF | TGTGCCAGCAGTTACTCTCTGGTCGCCGGGGAGCTGTTTTTT